The present T cell receptor (beta chain) was sequenced within a study of T cell responses to AZD1222 COVID-19 vaccine. Trimming removed 0 bases at V and 6 bases at J, with 14 bases between. The CDR3 has 15 amino acids. Germline CDR1 and CDR2: MNHEY and SVGAGI. This table comes from immunoSEQ multiplex PCR, and its TCRdb copy is limited to in-frame clones, with some not included. The sample includes 130,000 to 150,000 clones, around 92% of them seen just once. The origin of this receptor is an adult in good health. The sequencing used peripheral blood, collected on day 0 of AZD1222 vaccination. V usage is TRBV6-5 and J usage is TRBJ1-2; D possibly corresponds to TRBD1 (5 bases). The CDR3, as DNA: TGTGCCAGCAGTTACTCTCCGCGAGGGGAACATGGCTACACCTTC. As protein: CASSYSPRGEHGYTF.